These 18 T cell receptor beta chains share one sample of origin, sequenced in a study of T cells in Graves' hyperthyroidism and ophthalmopathy. Amplification targeted TCR beta CDR3 regions from RNA transcripts. First-round RT-PCR with HTBI primers amplified the TCR CDR3 region. TCRdb processed the multiplex PCR reads anew with MiXCR; each CDR3 protein has one entry. The sample consists of around 520,000 distinct CDR3 sequences, about 15% of them appearing once. Sequenced sample: blood. Receptors originate from a woman aged 18-29 years with Graves' hyperthyroidism.

The gene calls are TRBV11-2 and TRBJ1-5; 8 bases map to TRBD1. V was pared by 4 bases and J by 6 bases, with 5 bases of the junction left unmatched. The CDR3 extends over 14 amino acids. The germline V gene has CDR1 SGHAT and CDR2 FQNNGV. CDR3 in amino acids: CASSYGQGSQPQHF. The CDR3 bases are TGTGCCAGCAGCTATGGACAGGGCAGTCAGCCCCAGCATTTT.

Many counts were recorded for this clonotype. In DNA, the CDR3 is TGTGCCAGCACCGGACAGGGGACCTACGAGCAGTACTTC. Translation gives CASTGQGTYEQYF. The chain joins TRBV12-3 or TRBV12-4 to TRBJ2-7, with TRBD1 identical over 9 bases. CDR3 length: 13 residues. Trimming removed 7 bases from V and 2 bases from J; junction bases left unmatched: 3.

This clonotype was picked up a small number of times. The J gene is TRBJ2-2, the V gene TRBV5-5; possible D gene TRBD1, 6 bases. V was shortened by 4 bases and J by 0 bases, with 13 bases between the two germline ends. The CDR3 extends over 16 amino acids. The germline gives CDR1 SGHKS, CDR2 YYEKEE (reference sequence). In DNA, the CDR3 is TGTGCCAGCAGCCGCGACAGGTCGACGAACACCGGGGAGCTGTTTTTT. Protein product: CASSRDRSTNTGELFF. Together with reference TRBV5-5 and TRBJ2-2, the CDR3 gives the full variable domain: DAGVTQSPTHLIKTRGQQVTLRCSPISGHKSVSWYQQVLGQGPQFIFQYYEKEERGRGNFPDRFSARQFPNYSSELNVNALLLGDSALYLCASSRDRSTNTGELFFGEGSRLTVL.

The sample holds a few counts of this clonotype. The genes are TRBV7-9 and TRBJ2-3, with 9 bases matching TRBD2. CDR1 SEHNR and CDR2 FQNEAQ come from the germline V gene (reference sequence). The ends lost 5 bases at V and 0 bases at J; junction bases unmatched: 6. The CDR3 runs to 16 residues. CDR3 region: CASSPTSGASTDTQYF. CDR3 in DNA: TGTGCCAGCAGCCCGACTAGCGGTGCTAGCACAGATACGCAGTATTTT.

This clonotype was detected many times. CDR3 protein: CSAARDGSYEQYF. DNA of the CDR3: TGCAGTGCGGCACGGGACGGGTCCTACGAGCAGTACTTC. This sequence joins TRBV20-1 and TRBJ2-7; the D gene could be TRBD1 or TRBD2 (5 bases each). Trimming pared 6 bases from V and 1 base from J, leaving 13 bases between. Germline V gene sequence: CDR1 DFQATT, CDR2 SNEGSKA (reference sequence). This CDR3 is built from 13 residues.

The rearrangement links TRBV11-1 to TRBJ1-2, with D possibly being TRBD1 (5 bases). The V end lost 5 bases, the J end lost 8 bases, and 21 bases lay between the germline ends. CDR3 length equals 15 residues. Germline values: CDR1 SGHAT, CDR2 FQDESV (reference sequence). The CDR3 sequence: CASSAPGLIRGGYTF. The DNA of the CDR3 is TGTGCCAGCAGCGCACCGGGACTGATTAGGGGAGGCTACACCTTC. The full variable domain, in which reference TRBV11-1 and TRBJ1-2 provide the parts outside the CDR3, is EAEVAQSPRYKITEKSQAVAFWCDPISGHATLYWYRQILGQGPELLVQFQDESVVDDSQLPKDRFSAERLKGVDSTLKIQPAELGDSAMYLCASSAPGLIRGGYTFGSGTRLTVV.

This clonotype was observed at least ten times. One end of the junction does not line up with germline, which may come from a read error. The CDR3 DNA is TGTGCCAGCAGGACGCCGACGGTGAACACTGAAGCCTTCTTT. It is translated as CASRTPTVNTEAFF. The rearrangement joins TRBV6-1 to TRBJ1-1; no definite D call. CDR1 MNHNS and CDR2 SASEGT come from the germline V gene. This CDR3 contains 14 residues.

The rearrangement joins TRBV4-1 to TRBJ2-2; 15 nucleotides align to TRBD2. V lost 8 bases to trimming and J lost 5 bases; unmatched junction nucleotides: 15. Germline V gene lookup returns CDR1 MGHRA and CDR2 YSYEKL. This CDR3 region has 19 residues. The CDR3 coding sequence is TGCGCCAGCTCCCCAAGTCCGGGACTAGCGGGAGGAGATACCGGGGAGCTGTTTTTT. Encoded protein: CASSPSPGLAGGDTGELFF.

In its sample, this clonotype was seen many times. The chain employs TRBV6-6 and TRBJ2-1; maybe TRBD1 (6 bases). In germline, CDR1 is MNHNY, CDR2 SVGAGI (reference sequence). The germline V and J ends were trimmed by 2 bases and 6 bases, with 8 bases remaining between them. The CDR3 is made up of 13 amino acids. CDR3 in DNA: TGTGCCAGCAGTTACGGACAGTCCAATGAGCAGTTCTTC. Amino acid sequence: CASSYGQSNEQFF.

This clonotype was seen more than once but under ten times. V usage is TRBV9 and J usage is TRBJ1-6; D is unresolved. Deletions cut 1 base from V and 7 bases from J, with 9 bases between. The CDR3 has 14 amino acids. Germline CDR1 SGDLS, CDR2 YYNGEE. CDR3: CASSVNYQNSPLHF. In DNA form, the CDR3 reads TGTGCCAGCAGCGTAAACTACCAAAATTCACCCCTCCACTTT.

In its sample, this clonotype was seen many times. This chain uses TRBV7-9 with TRBJ2-1; no definite D call. Deletions cut 2 bases from V and 4 bases from J, with 3 bases between. CDR1 and CDR2 (germline): SEHNR, FQNEAQ (reference sequence). The CDR3 is 12 amino acids. The CDR3 here is CASSLPYNEQFF. Here the CDR3 DNA reads TGTGCCAGCAGCTTACCTTACAATGAGCAGTTCTTC.

This clonotype appeared many times. The V call is TRBV12-3 or TRBV12-4, the J call TRBJ1-1; D perhaps matches TRBD1 (6 bases). The V and J ends lost 1 base and 1 base respectively, with 13 bases between them. The CDR3 has 16 amino acids. CDR3 sequence reads: CASSLVVGTWNTEAFF. In DNA, the CDR3 is TGTGCCAGCAGTTTAGTAGTGGGGACATGGAACACTGAAGCTTTCTTT.

CDR3 nucleotides: TGTGCCAGCAGCCTGACAGGGGATGGAGATACGCAGTATTTT. Protein sequence: CASSLTGDGDTQYF. This chain joins TRBV2 and TRBJ2-3; TRBD1 matches 8 bases. The junction had 7 bases not matched to a gene; V was cut back by 6 bases and J by 5 bases. CDR1 is SNHLY and CDR2 is FYNNEI in the germline V gene. The CDR3 extends over 14 amino acids.

With regard to this clonotype: It may be a read error: a sequence one base away is much more abundant. V and J are TRBV25-1 and TRBJ2-2, with D perhaps matching TRBD2 (6 bases). Trimming stripped 1 base from V and 5 bases from J, with 20 bases between. The CDR3 covers 18 residues. Per the germline V gene, CDR1 is MGHDK and CDR2 is SYGVNS. The CDR3 sequence: CASSEFTIRTGVTGELFF. The CDR3 DNA reads TGTGCCAGCAGTGAATTTACAATTCGTACGGGAGTGACCGGGGAGCTGTTTTTT.

At least ten counts were recorded for this clonotype. The J gene is TRBJ1-6, the V gene TRBV6-1; D remains ambiguous. Trimming removed 4 bases at V and 7 bases at J, with 8 bases between. The germline V gene has CDR1 MNHNS and CDR2 SASEGT. This CDR3 comprises 13 residues. The CDR3 sequence: CASSVGANSPLHF. Written as DNA, the CDR3 is TGTGCCAGCAGTGTCGGTGCGAATTCACCCCTCCACTTT.

This clonotype was observed a few times. The chain links TRBV9 to TRBJ2-7, with 7 bases fitting TRBD1. V dropped 3 bases and J dropped 3; count of bases not matched to a gene: 6. The CDR3 contains 14 residues. Germline V gives CDR1 SGDLS, CDR2 YYNGEE. The CDR3 bases are TGTGCCAGCAGCGAGGGGGCCTGGGACTACGAGCAGTACTTC. This sequence encodes CASSEGAWDYEQYF.

This clonotype came up many times. The V gene is TRBV7-6, the J gene TRBJ2-6; D is undetermined. In germline, CDR1 is SGHVS, CDR2 FNYEAQ. The CDR3 runs 19 residues. Trimming took off 2 bases at V and 0 bases at J, with 17 bases between the two ends. This CDR3 is CASSLYGSLITSGANVLTF. As DNA, the CDR3 is TGTGCCAGCAGCTTATACGGAAGTCTGATAACCTCTGGGGCCAACGTCCTGACTTTC.

Of note for this clonotype: This may stem from a read error, because a much larger clone lies one nucleotide away. This rearrangement joins TRBV6-1 to TRBJ2-1, with 8 bases identical to TRBD2. J was trimmed by 4 bases and V by 6 bases; bases with no gene match: 8. The CDR3 sequence is 15 residues long. Per germline, CDR1 MNHNS and CDR2 SASEGT. The CDR3 is CASSELAEFYNEQFF. The CDR3 bases are TGTGCCAGCAGCGAACTAGCGGAATTTTACAATGAGCAGTTCTTC.